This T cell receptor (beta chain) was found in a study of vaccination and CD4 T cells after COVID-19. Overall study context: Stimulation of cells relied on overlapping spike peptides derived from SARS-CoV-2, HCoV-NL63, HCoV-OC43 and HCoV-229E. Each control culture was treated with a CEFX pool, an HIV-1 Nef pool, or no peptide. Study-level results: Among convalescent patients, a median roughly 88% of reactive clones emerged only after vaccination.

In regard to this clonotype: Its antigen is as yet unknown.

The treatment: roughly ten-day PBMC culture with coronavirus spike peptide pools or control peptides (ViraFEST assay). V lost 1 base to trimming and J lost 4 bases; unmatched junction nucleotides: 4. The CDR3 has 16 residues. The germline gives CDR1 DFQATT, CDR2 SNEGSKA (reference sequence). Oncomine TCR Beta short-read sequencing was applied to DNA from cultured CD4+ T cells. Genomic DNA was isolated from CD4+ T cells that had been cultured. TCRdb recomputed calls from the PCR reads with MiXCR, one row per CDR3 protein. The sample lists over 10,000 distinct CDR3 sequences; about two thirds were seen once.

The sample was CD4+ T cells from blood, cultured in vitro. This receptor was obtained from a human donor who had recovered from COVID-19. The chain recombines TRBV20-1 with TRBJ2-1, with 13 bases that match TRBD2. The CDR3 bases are TGCAGTGCTAGAGGCCGACTAGCGGGAGGATACAATGAGCAGTTCTTC. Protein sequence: CSARGRLAGGYNEQFF.